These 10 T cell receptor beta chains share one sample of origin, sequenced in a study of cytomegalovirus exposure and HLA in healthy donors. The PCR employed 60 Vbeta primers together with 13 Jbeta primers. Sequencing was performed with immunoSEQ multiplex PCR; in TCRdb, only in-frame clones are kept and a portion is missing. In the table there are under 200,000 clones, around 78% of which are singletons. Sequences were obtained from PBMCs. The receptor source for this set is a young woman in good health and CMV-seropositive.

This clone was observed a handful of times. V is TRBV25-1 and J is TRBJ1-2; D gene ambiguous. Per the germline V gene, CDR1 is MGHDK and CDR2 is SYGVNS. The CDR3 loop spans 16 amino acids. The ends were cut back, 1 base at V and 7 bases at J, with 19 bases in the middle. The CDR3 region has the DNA TGTGCCAGCAGTGAATTGGTAGGTGGAGTGGGTTTTGGCTACACCTTC. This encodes CASSELVGGVGFGYTF.

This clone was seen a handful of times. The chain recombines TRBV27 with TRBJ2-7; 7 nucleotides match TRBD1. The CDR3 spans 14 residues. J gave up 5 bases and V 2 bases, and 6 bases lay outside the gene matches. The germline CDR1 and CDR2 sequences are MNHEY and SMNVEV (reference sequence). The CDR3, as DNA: TGTGCCAGCAGTTTAACCGCGACAGGGAACGAGCAGTACTTC. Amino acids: CASSLTATGNEQYF.

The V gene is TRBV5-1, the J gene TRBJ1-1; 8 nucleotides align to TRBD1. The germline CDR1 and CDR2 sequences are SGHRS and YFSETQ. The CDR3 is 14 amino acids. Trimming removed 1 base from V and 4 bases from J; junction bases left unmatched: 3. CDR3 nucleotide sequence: TGCGCCAGCAGCTTGTTCGACAGGGGCACTGAAGCTTTCTTT. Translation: CASSLFDRGTEAFF.

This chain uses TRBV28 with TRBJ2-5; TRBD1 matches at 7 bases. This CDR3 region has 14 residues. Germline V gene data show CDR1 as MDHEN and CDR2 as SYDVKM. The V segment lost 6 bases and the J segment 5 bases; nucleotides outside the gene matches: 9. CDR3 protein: CASRHGDSLETQYF. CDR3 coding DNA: TGTGCCAGCAGGCACGGGGACAGCCTGGAGACCCAGTACTTC.

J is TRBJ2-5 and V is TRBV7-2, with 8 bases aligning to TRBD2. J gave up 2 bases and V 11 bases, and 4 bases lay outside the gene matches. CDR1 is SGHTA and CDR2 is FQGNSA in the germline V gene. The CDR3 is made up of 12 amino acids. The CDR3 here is CAPGTSQETQYF. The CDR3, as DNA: TGTGCCCCCGGGACTAGTCAAGAGACCCAGTACTTC.

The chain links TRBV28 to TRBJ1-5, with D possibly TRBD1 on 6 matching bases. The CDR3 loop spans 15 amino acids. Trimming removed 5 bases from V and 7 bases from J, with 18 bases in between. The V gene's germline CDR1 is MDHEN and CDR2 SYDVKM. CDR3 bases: TGTGCCAGCAGTCCCCCGACGGGGGGCGTACAGCCCCAGCATTTT. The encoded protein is CASSPPTGGVQPQHF.

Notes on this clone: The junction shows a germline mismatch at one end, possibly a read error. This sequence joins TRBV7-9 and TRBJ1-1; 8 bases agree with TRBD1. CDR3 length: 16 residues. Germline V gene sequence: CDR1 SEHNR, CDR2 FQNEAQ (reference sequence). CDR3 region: CSSSPRSGGMGTEAFF. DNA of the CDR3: TGTTCCAGCAGCCCGCGCTCAGGGGGCATGGGTACTGAAGCTTTCTTT.

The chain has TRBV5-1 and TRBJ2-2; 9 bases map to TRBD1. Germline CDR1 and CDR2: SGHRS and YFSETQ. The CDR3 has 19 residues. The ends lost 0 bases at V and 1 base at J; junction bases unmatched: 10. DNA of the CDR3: TGCGCCAGCAGCTTGGCTTATCCCGGACAGGGGCGGAACACCGGGGAGCTGTTTTTT. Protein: CASSLAYPGQGRNTGELFF.

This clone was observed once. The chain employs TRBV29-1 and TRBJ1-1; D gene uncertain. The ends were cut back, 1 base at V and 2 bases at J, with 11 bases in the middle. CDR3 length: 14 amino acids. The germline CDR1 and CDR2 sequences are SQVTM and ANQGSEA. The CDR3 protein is CSVEGPRGNTEAFF. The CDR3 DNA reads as TGCAGCGTTGAAGGACCGCGGGGTAACACTGAAGCTTTCTTT.

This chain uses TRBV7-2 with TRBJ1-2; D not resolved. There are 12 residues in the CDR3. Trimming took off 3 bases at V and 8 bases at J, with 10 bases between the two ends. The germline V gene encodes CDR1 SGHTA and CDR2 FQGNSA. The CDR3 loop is CASSFLRQGYTF. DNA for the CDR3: TGTGCCAGCAGCTTCCTCCGCCAGGGCTACACCTTC.